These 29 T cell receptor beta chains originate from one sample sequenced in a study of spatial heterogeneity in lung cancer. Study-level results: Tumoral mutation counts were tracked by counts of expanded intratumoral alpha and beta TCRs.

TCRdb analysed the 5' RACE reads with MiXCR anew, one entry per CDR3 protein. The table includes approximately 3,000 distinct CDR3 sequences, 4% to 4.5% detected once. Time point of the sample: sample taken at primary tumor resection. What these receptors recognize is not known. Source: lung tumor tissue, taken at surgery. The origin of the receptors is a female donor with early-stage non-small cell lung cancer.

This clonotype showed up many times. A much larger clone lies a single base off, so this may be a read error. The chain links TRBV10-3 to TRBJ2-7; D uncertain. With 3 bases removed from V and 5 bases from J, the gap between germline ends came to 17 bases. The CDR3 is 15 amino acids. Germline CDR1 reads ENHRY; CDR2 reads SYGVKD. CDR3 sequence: CAISELWGKSDEQYF. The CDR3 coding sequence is TGTGCCATCAGTGAACTCTGGGGAAAGTCCGACGAGCAGTACTTC.

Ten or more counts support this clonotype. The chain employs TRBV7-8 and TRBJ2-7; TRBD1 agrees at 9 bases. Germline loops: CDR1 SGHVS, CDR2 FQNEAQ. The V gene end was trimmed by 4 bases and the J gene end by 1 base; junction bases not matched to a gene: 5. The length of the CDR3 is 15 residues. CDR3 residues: CASSSAGQGSYEQYF. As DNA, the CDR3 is TGTGCCAGCAGCTCAGCGGGACAGGGATCCTACGAGCAGTACTTC.

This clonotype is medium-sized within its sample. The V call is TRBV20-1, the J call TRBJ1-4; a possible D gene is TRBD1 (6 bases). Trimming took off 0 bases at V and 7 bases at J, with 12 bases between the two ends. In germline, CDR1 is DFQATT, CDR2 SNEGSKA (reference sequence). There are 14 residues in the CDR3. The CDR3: CSARDWGAGEKLFF. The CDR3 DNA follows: TGCAGTGCTAGAGATTGGGGGGCGGGTGAAAAACTGTTTTTT.

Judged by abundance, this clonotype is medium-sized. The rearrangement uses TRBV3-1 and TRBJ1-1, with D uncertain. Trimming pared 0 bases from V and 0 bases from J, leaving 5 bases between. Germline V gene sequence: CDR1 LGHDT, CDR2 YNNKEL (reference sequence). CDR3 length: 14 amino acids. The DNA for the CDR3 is TGTGCCAGCAGCCAAGACTACATGAACACTGAAGCTTTCTTT. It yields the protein CASSQDYMNTEAFF.

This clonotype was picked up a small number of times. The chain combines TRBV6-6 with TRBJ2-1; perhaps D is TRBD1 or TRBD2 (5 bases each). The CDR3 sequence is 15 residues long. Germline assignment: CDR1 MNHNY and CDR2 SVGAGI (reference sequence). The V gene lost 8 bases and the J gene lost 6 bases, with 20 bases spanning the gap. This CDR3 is CASGTGPTLSNEQFF. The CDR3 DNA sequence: TGTGCCAGCGGGACGGGACCGACTTTAAGCAATGAGCAGTTCTTC.

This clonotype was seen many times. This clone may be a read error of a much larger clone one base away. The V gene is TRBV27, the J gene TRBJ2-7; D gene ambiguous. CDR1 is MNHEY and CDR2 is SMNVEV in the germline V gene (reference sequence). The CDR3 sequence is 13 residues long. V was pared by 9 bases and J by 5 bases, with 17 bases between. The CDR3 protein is CASRGRAFDEQYF. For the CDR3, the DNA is TGTGCCAGTCGAGGCAGAGCCTTTGACGAGCAGTACTTC.

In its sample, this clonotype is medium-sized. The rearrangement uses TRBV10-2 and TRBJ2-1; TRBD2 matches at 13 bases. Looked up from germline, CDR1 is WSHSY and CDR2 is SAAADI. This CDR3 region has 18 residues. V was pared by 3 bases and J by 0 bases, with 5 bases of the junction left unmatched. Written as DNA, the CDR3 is TGCGCCAGCAGTGAACTAGCGGGGGGGAGTAGCTCCTACAATGAGCAGTTCTTC. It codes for CASSELAGGSSSYNEQFF.

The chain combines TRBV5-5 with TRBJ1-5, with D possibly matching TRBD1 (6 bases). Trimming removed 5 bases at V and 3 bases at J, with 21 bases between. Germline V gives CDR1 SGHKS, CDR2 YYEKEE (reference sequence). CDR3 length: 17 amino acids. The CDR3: CASSRGRGGANNQPQHF. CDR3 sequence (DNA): TGTGCCAGCAGTCGTGGTCGGGGGGGCGCGAACAATCAGCCCCAGCATTTT.

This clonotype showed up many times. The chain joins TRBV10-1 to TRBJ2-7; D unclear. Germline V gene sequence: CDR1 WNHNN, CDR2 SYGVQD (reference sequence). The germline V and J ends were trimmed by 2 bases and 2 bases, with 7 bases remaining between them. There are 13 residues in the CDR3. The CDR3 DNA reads TGCGCCAGCAGTGAGGGACCTCCCTACGAGCAGTACTTC. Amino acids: CASSEGPPYEQYF.

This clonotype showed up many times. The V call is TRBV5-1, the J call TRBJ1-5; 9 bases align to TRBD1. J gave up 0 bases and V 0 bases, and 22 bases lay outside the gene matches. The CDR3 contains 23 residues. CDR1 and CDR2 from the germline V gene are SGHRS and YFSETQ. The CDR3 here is CASSLASRVVGDRAILSNQPQHF. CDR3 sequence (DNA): TGCGCCAGCAGCTTGGCCAGTAGAGTAGTAGGGGACAGGGCAATACTTAGCAATCAGCCCCAGCATTTT.

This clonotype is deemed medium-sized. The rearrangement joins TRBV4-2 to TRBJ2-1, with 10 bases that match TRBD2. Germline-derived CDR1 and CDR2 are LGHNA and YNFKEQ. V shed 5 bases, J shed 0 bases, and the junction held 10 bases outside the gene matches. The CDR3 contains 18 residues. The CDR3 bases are TGTGCCAGCAGCTCTCGGCTAGCGGGGGAAAGCTCCTACAATGAGCAGTTCTTC. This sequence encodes CASSSRLAGESSYNEQFF.

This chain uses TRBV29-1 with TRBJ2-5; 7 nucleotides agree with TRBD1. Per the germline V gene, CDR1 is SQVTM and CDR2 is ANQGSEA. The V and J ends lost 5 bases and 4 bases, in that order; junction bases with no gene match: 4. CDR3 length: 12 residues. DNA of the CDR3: TGCAGCGTTTCCCGGGACAGAGAGACCCAGTACTTC. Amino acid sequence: CSVSRDRETQYF.

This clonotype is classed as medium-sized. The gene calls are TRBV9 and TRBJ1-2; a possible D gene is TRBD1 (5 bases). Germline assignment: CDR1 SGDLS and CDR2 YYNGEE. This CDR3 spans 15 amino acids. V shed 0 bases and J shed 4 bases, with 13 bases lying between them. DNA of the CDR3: TGTGCCAGCAGCGTAGGAACAGGCTGGGGCTATGGCTACACCTTC. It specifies CASSVGTGWGYGYTF.

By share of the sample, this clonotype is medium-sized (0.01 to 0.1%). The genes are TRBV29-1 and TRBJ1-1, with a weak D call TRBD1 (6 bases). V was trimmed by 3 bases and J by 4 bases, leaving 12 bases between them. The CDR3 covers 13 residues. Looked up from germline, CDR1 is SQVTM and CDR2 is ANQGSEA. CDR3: CSVDWGQGTEAFF. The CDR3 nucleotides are TGCAGCGTTGACTGGGGGCAGGGCACTGAAGCTTTCTTT.

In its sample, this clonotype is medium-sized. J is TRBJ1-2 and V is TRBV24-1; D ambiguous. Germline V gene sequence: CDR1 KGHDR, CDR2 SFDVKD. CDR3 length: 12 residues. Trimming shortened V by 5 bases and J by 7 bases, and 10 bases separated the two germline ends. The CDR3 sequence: CATSGIYAGYTF. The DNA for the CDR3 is TGTGCCACCAGTGGGATTTATGCTGGCTACACCTTC.

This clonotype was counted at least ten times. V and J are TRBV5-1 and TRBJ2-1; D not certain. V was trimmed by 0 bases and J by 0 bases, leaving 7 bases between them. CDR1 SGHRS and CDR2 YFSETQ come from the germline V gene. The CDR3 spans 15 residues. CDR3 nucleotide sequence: TGCGCCAGCAGCTTGGTACAGATCTCCTACAATGAGCAGTTCTTC. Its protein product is CASSLVQISYNEQFF.

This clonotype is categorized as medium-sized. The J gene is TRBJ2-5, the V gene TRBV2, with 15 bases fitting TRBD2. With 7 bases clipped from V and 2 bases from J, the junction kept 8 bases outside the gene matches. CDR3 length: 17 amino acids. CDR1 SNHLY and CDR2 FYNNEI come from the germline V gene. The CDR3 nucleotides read TGTGCCAGCAAGGGGGGACTAGCGGGGGGTCGACAAGAGACCCAGTACTTC. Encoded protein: CASKGGLAGGRQETQYF. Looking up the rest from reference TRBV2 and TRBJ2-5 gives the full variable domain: EPEVTQTPSHQVTQMGQEVILRCVPISNHLYFYWYRQILGQKVEFLVSFYNNEISEKSEIFDDQFSVERPDGSNFTLKIRSTKLEDSAMYFCASKGGLAGGRQETQYFGPGTRLLVL.

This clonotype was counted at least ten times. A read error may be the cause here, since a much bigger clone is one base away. The CDR3 nucleotides are TGTGCCAGCAGCTTAAGGGCTCAGAACACTGAAGCTTTCTTT. Its translation is CASSLRAQNTEAFF. This chain links TRBV7-2 with TRBJ1-1; D gene ambiguous. The ends were cut back, 2 bases at V and 1 base at J, with 8 bases in the middle. The CDR3 loop spans 14 amino acids. Germline CDR1 SGHTA, CDR2 FQGNSA.

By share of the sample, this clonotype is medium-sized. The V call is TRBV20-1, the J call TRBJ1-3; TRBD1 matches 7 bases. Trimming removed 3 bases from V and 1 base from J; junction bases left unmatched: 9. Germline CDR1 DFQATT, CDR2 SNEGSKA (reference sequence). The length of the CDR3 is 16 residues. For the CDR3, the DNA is TGCAGTGCTAGTGTCAGGACAGGCCTTTCTGGAAACACCATATATTTT. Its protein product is CSASVRTGLSGNTIYF.

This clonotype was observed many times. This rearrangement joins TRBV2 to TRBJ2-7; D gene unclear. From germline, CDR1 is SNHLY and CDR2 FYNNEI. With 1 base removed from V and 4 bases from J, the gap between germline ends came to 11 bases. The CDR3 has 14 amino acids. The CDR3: CASSEGPGLYEQYF. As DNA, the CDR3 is TGTGCCAGCAGTGAAGGGCCCGGCCTTTACGAGCAGTACTTC.

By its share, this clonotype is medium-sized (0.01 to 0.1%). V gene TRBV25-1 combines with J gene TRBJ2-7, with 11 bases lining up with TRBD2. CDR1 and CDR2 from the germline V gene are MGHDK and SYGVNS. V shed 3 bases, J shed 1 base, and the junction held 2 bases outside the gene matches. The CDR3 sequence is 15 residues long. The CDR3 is CASSEGLAVSYEQYF. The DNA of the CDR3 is TGTGCCAGCAGTGAGGGACTAGCGGTATCCTACGAGCAGTACTTC.

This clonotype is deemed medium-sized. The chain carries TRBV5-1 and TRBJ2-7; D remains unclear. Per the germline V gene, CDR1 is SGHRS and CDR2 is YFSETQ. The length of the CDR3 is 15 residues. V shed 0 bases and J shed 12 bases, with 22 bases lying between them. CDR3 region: CASSLEAGPLPYRYF. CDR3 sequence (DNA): TGCGCCAGCAGCTTGGAGGCAGGACCTCTGCCTTATCGGTACTTC. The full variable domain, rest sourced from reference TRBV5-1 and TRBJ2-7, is KAGVTQTPRYLIKTRGQQVTLSCSPISGHRSVSWYQQTPGQGLQFLFEYFSETQRNKGNFPGRFSGRQFSNSRSEMNVSTLELGDSALYLCASSLEAGPLPYRYFGPGTRLTVT.

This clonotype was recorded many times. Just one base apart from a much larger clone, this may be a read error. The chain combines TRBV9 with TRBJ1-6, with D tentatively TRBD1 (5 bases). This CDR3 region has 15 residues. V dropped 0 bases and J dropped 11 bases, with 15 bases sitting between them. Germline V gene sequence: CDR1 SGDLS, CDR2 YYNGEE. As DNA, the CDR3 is TGTGCCAGCAGCGTAGGGGGCTCCGATGGCGCACCCCTCCACTTT. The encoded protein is CASSVGGSDGAPLHF. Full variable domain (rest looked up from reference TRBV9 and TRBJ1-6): DSGVTQTPKHLITATGQRVTLRCSPRSGDLSVYWYQQSLDQGLQFLIQYYNGEERAKGNILERFSAQQFPDLHSELNLSSLELGDSALYFCASSVGGSDGAPLHFGNGTRLTVT.

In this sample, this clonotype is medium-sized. In nucleotides, the CDR3 is TGCAGCGTTCTCCGCGGGAGCAACACTGAAGCTTTCTTT. It codes for CSVLRGSNTEAFF. This chain links TRBV29-1 with TRBJ1-1; D not resolved. Trimming left V 5 bases short and J 2 bases short, with 12 bases between. This CDR3 is 13 amino acids long. CDR1 is SQVTM and CDR2 is ANQGSEA in the germline V gene.

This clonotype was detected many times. CDR3 sequence: CASSPRDRVTKNIQYF. CDR3 nucleotides: TGTGCCAGCTCACCCAGGGACAGGGTAACCAAAAACATTCAGTACTTC. The V and J genes are TRBV18 and TRBJ2-4; TRBD1 aligns across 9 bases. The V gene's germline CDR1 is KGHSH and CDR2 LQKENI. After removal of 3 bases from V and 2 bases from J, the junction contained 5 bases not matched to a gene. The CDR3 length is 16 residues.

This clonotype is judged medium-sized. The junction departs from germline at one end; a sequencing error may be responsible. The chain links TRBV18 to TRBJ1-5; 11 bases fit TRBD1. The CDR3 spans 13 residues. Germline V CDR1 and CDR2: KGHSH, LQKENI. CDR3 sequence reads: CATSRDRGQPQHF. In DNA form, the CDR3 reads TGTGCCACCTCACGGGACAGGGGGCAGCCCCAGCATTTT. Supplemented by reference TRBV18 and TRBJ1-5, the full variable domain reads NAGVMQNPRHLVRRRGQEARLRCSPMKGHSHVYWYRQLPEEGLKFMVYLQKENIIDESGMPKERFSAEFPKEGPSILRIQQVVRGDSAAYFCATSRDRGQPQHFGDGTRLSIL.

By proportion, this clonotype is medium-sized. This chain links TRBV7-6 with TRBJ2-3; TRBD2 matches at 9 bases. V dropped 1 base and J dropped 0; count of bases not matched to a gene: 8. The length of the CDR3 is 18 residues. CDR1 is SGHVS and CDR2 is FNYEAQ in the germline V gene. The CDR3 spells CASSLVAGGPWSTDTQYF. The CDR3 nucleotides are TGTGCCAGCAGCTTAGTTGCGGGGGGGCCGTGGAGCACAGATACGCAGTATTTT.

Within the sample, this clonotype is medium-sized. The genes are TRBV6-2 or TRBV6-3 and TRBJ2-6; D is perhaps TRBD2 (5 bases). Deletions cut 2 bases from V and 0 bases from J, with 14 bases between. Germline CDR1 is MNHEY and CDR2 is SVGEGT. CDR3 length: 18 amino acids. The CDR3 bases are TGTGCCAGCAGTTACGGACTCGGACGGTTCTCTGGGGCCAACGTCCTGACTTTC. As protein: CASSYGLGRFSGANVLTF.

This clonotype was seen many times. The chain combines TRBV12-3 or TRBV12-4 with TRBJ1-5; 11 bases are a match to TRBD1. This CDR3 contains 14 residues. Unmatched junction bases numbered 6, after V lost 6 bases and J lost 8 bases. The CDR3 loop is CASRDRGRSEPQHF. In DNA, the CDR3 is TGTGCCAGCAGGGACAGGGGGCGGTCGGAGCCCCAGCATTTT.